These 24 T cell receptor beta chains were all obtained from the same sample, sequenced in a study of blood T cell repertoires in COVID-19. Libraries were prepared by immunoSEQ multiplex PCR; TCRdb keeps only in-frame clonotypes and omits some of them. The sample includes approximately 100,000 clones, 65% to 85% of them seen just once. Sequenced input: peripheral blood. The receptor set was obtained from an elderly woman with acute or convalescent COVID-19.

J is TRBJ1-1 and V is TRBV5-4; tentatively, D is TRBD1 (5 bases). This CDR3 comprises 15 residues. Per germline, CDR1 SGHNT and CDR2 YYREEE (reference sequence). Trimming removed 4 bases at V and 0 bases at J, with 13 bases between. The CDR3 sequence is CASSVRTDMNTEAFF. CDR3 in DNA: TGTGCCAGCAGCGTTCGGACGGACATGAACACTGAAGCTTTCTTT.

V usage is TRBV2 and J usage is TRBJ1-3; D may be TRBD1 (6 bases). CDR1 is SNHLY, CDR2 FYNNEI, per germline. The V and J ends lost 6 bases and 0 bases respectively, with 12 bases between them. CDR3 size: 15 residues. CDR3 DNA: TGTGCCAGCAGCTCTAGGACAGACTCTGGAAACACCATATATTTT. Its protein product is CASSSRTDSGNTIYF.

This clone has just one count. The genes are TRBV15 and TRBJ2-4, with TRBD2 as a possible D gene (6 bases). The CDR3 covers 17 residues. V lost 0 bases, J lost 3 bases, and 15 bases lay in between. Germline assignment: CDR1 LNHNV and CDR2 YYDKDF (reference sequence). The DNA for the CDR3 is TGTGCCACCAGCAGAGATTTCGGAGGGTTACTCAAAAACATTCAGTACTTC. Its protein product is CATSRDFGGLLKNIQYF.

The V gene is TRBV2, the J gene TRBJ2-7; a weak D match, TRBD1 (5 bases). CDR1 is SNHLY, CDR2 FYNNEI, per germline. This CDR3 has 15 amino acids. Trimming pared 3 bases from V and 6 bases from J, leaving 18 bases between. CDR3 in amino acids: CASSDSSTGSLEQYV. The CDR3 nucleotides read TGTGCCAGCAGTGACAGTTCAACAGGCTCCCTCGAGCAGTACGTC.

The chain has TRBV4-3 and TRBJ1-3; a weak D match, TRBD1 (5 bases). This CDR3 is built from 17 residues. Trimming removed 0 bases from V and 2 bases from J, with 14 bases in between. Germline V gene lookup returns CDR1 LGHNA and CDR2 YSLEER. The CDR3 reads CASSQDFGGIAGNTIYF. CDR3 sequence (DNA): TGCGCCAGCAGCCAAGATTTTGGGGGGATCGCTGGAAACACCATATATTTT.

This clone was recorded once. The V gene is TRBV6-5, the J gene TRBJ1-1; D gene uncertain. Trimming cost V 0 bases and J 4 bases, with 9 bases left between them. The CDR3 contains 14 residues. Germline CDR1 reads MNHEY; CDR2 reads SVGAGI. CDR3 sequence: CASSYSGLGTEAFF. In nucleotides, the CDR3 is TGTGCCAGCAGTTACTCGGGCCTCGGCACTGAAGCTTTCTTT.

The chain uses TRBV5-1 and TRBJ2-2, with 7 bases identical to TRBD2. The ends lost 3 bases at V and 5 bases at J; junction bases unmatched: 10. The CDR3 is 16 residues long. The germline V gene encodes CDR1 SGHRS and CDR2 YFSETQ. Here the CDR3 reads CASSSVRSGGTGELFF. CDR3 sequence (DNA): TGCGCCAGCAGCTCCGTCCGTTCGGGGGGAACCGGGGAGCTGTTTTTT.

This clone appeared once. This chain connects TRBV6-2 or TRBV6-3 to TRBJ1-1, with D unclear. Trimming stripped 4 bases from V and 3 bases from J, with 6 bases between. Germline V gene data show CDR1 as MNHEY and CDR2 as SVGEGT. The CDR3 totals 12 residues. CDR3 bases: TGTGCCAGCAGTTGGGCCCACACTGAAGCTTTCTTT. This codes for CASSWAHTEAFF.

The chain uses TRBV24-1 and TRBJ1-2, with TRBD1 identical over 11 bases. This CDR3 has 15 residues. The germline V gene has CDR1 KGHDR and CDR2 SFDVKD. Trimming cost V 4 bases and J 4 bases; bases outside gene matches: 4. DNA of the CDR3: TGTGCCACCAGTGACTGGACAGGGGGCACCTATGGCTACACCTTC. This gives the protein CATSDWTGGTYGYTF.

The rearrangement uses TRBV14 and TRBJ1-1, with TRBD1 matching 12 bases. Per germline, CDR1 SGHDN and CDR2 FVKESK. The CDR3 covers 18 residues. With V trimmed by 4 bases and J by 5 bases, 14 bases remained unmatched. The CDR3 sequence is CASSPIMGTGGVRTEAFF. CDR3 DNA sequence: TGTGCCAGCAGCCCCATTATGGGGACAGGGGGCGTGAGAACTGAAGCTTTCTTT.

This sequence joins TRBV27 and TRBJ1-2; D may be TRBD1 (6 bases). Germline V lookup: CDR1 MNHEY, CDR2 SMNVEV (reference sequence). Deletions cut 2 bases from V and 4 bases from J, with 14 bases between. The CDR3 length is 15 residues. The CDR3 here is CASSLIAGHSYGYTF. CDR3 DNA sequence: TGTGCCAGCAGTTTAATAGCGGGACATAGCTATGGCTACACCTTC.

The chain has TRBV13 and TRBJ2-3; TRBD2 might be the D (6 bases). CDR1 and CDR2 (germline): PRHDT, FYEKMQ (reference sequence). Trimming removed 0 bases from V and 4 bases from J, with 11 bases in between. This CDR3 is built from 15 residues. CDR3 nucleotides: TGTGCCAGCAGCTTAGGGCGGGGTGGGGCAGATACGCAGTATTTT. Its translation is CASSLGRGGADTQYF. Full variable domain (rest looked up from reference TRBV13 and TRBJ2-3): AAGVIQSPRHLIKEKRETATLKCYPIPRHDTVYWYQQGPGQDPQFLISFYEKMQSDKGSIPDRFSAQQFSDYHSELNMSSLELGDSALYFCASSLGRGGADTQYFGPGTRLTVL.

V usage is TRBV19 and J usage is TRBJ1-2; the D is unclear. CDR3 length: 16 amino acids. The V and J ends lost 7 bases and 4 bases respectively, with 22 bases between them. Germline V gene lookup returns CDR1 LNHDA and CDR2 SQIVND (reference sequence). The CDR3 DNA is TGTGCCAGTACCGGAGATGTATTACAAGAGGGCTATGGCTACACCTTC. It codes for CASTGDVLQEGYGYTF.

The chain uses TRBV7-2 and TRBJ1-6, with no clear D. Trimming cost V 8 bases and J 7 bases, with 9 bases left between them. Germline assignment: CDR1 SGHTA and CDR2 FQGNSA. CDR3 length: 12 residues. The CDR3 DNA follows: TGTGCCAGCGGACGGAGGAATTCACCCCTCCACTTT. Its translation: CASGRRNSPLHF.

The V gene is TRBV2, the J gene TRBJ1-6; TRBD1 matches 7 bases. Per germline, CDR1 SNHLY and CDR2 FYNNEI. This CDR3 has 15 amino acids. V gave up 1 base and J gave up 7 bases; unmatched junction bases: 4. DNA for the CDR3: TGTGCCAGCAGTGAAGGGCACAGGGGAAATTCACCCCTCCACTTT. It is translated as CASSEGHRGNSPLHF.

This clone was observed a single time. V and J are TRBV7-2 and TRBJ2-2; D is perhaps TRBD1 (5 bases). CDR3 length: 11 amino acids. Trimming removed 0 bases at V and 12 bases at J, with 5 bases between. Germline V gives CDR1 SGHTA, CDR2 FQGNSA. CDR3 protein: CASSLADKLFF. The CDR3 DNA follows: TGTGCCAGCAGCTTAGCGGACAAGCTGTTTTTT. Full variable domain (remainder filled in from reference TRBV7-2 and TRBJ2-2): GAGVSQSPSNKVTEKGKDVELRCDPISGHTALYWYRQSLGQGLEFLIYFQGNSAPDKSGLPSDRFSAERTGGSVSTLTIQRTQQEDSAVYLCASSLADKLFFGEGSRLTVL.

The rearrangement links TRBV28 to TRBJ1-5; tentative D call: TRBD1 (6 bases). CDR1 MDHEN and CDR2 SYDVKM come from the germline V gene. This CDR3 is 15 amino acids long. The germline V and J ends were trimmed by 6 bases and 0 bases, with 12 bases remaining between them. The CDR3 DNA reads TGTGCCAGCAGCTCAAGGGGGGGTAGCAATCAGCCCCAGCATTTT. Residues: CASSSRGGSNQPQHF.

J is TRBJ2-2 and V is TRBV7-2; a possible D gene is TRBD2 (5 bases). The CDR3 runs 14 residues. Trimming removed 5 bases at V and 8 bases at J, with 15 bases between. The germline V gene has CDR1 SGHTA and CDR2 FQGNSA. The CDR3, as DNA: TGTGCCAGCAGCCTTGAGGGTCACAGTGGGGAGCTGTTTTTT. It encodes CASSLEGHSGELFF.

The chain is built from TRBV6-6 and TRBJ1-6; D uncertain. V dropped 2 bases and J dropped 9 bases, with 11 bases sitting between them. The CDR3 covers 14 residues. Per the germline V gene, CDR1 is MNHNY and CDR2 is SVGAGI (reference sequence). CDR3 sequence (DNA): TGTGCCAGCAGTTACCCAGGCTATGGTTCACCCCTCCACTTT. Encoded protein: CASSYPGYGSPLHF.

The rearrangement links TRBV28 to TRBJ1-1; 11 bases are a match to TRBD1. The CDR3 contains 15 residues. The V and J ends lost 5 bases and 8 bases, in that order; junction bases with no gene match: 10. Germline V gene lookup returns CDR1 MDHEN and CDR2 SYDVKM. CDR3 bases: TGTGCCAGCAGTCTTCGGACAGGGGGCGCAGAAGAAGCTTTCTTT. As protein: CASSLRTGGAEEAFF.

V and J are TRBV5-6 and TRBJ1-5; no firm D call. From germline, CDR1 is SGHDT and CDR2 YYEEEE. Trimming took 0 bases from V and 0 from J, leaving 10 bases between them. This CDR3 is built from 16 residues. As DNA, the CDR3 is TGTGCCAGCAGCTTGGGAGGTGGCTATAGCAATCAGCCCCAGCATTTT. This sequence encodes CASSLGGGYSNQPQHF. The whole variable domain, remainder taken from reference TRBV5-6 and TRBJ1-5, is DAGVTQSPTHLIKTRGQQVTLRCSPKSGHDTVSWYQQALGQGPQFIFQYYEEEERQRGNFPDRFSGHQFPNYSSELNVNALLLGDSALYLCASSLGGGYSNQPQHFGDGTRLSIL.

In this sample, this clone turned up a few times. The rearrangement joins TRBV5-5 to TRBJ2-7; 7 bases are shared with TRBD1. CDR1 is SGHKS, CDR2 YYEKEE, per germline (reference sequence). With V trimmed by 4 bases and J by 4 bases, 2 bases remained unmatched. This CDR3 comprises 12 residues. The DNA of the CDR3 is TGTGCCAGCAGCGGGACAGTATACGAGCAGTACTTC. It translates to CASSGTVYEQYF.

This chain connects TRBV7-8 to TRBJ1-2, with 7 bases lining up with TRBD1. The CDR3 consists of 14 residues. Germline lookup yields CDR1 SGHVS and CDR2 FQNEAQ. J lost 8 bases, V lost 1 base, and 7 bases had no gene match. This CDR3 is CASSLGGTANGYTF. The CDR3 nucleotides read TGTGCCAGCAGCTTAGGAGGGACAGCAAACGGCTACACCTTC.

V and J are TRBV3-1 (or the pseudogene TRBV3-2) and TRBJ2-5; D might be TRBD2 (6 bases). Trimming pared 4 bases from V and 0 bases from J, leaving 12 bases between. The V gene's germline CDR1 is LGHDT and CDR2 YNNKEL (reference sequence). The CDR3 has 15 amino acids. The CDR3 loop reads CASSLRGSYQETQYF. The CDR3 DNA follows: TGTGCCAGCAGCCTTCGGGGGTCGTACCAAGAGACCCAGTACTTC.